These 24 T cell receptor beta chains came from one sample sequenced in a study of T cell responses to AZD1222 COVID-19 vaccine. TCRdb keeps only in-frame clones here, not all; method: immunoSEQ multiplex PCR. The repertoire consists of approximately 150,000 clones, with about 87% occurring once and the leading ten covering less than 2.5%. The sample here was peripheral blood, taken on day 0 of AZD1222 vaccination. The origin of the receptors is an adult in good health.

This clone has a single count. This chain uses TRBV28 with TRBJ1-5, with 8 bases aligning to TRBD1. CDR1 MDHEN and CDR2 SYDVKM come from the germline V gene. The CDR3 consists of 12 residues. The junction had 2 bases not matched to a gene; V was cut back by 7 bases and J by 6 bases. Here the CDR3 reads CASTDRGQPQHF. The CDR3 DNA reads as TGTGCCAGCACCGACAGGGGTCAGCCCCAGCATTTT. Drawing the rest from reference TRBV28 and TRBJ1-5, the complete variable domain is DVKVTQSSRYLVKRTGEKVFLECVQDMDHENMFWYRQDPGLGLRLIYFSYDVKMKEKGDIPEGYSVSREKKERFSLILESASTNQTSMYLCASTDRGQPQHFGDGTRLSIL.

This clone was observed a few times. The chain joins TRBV28 to TRBJ1-4; D is ambiguous. Germline loops: CDR1 MDHEN, CDR2 SYDVKM. V lost 4 bases and J lost 7, with 4 bases in between. CDR3 length: 11 residues. The CDR3: CASSYFEKLFF. Here the CDR3 DNA reads TGTGCCAGCAGTTATTTTGAAAAACTGTTTTTT.

The CDR3 loop reads CASRTVDNSPLHF. Here the CDR3 DNA reads TGTGCCAGCCGTACAGTGGATAATTCACCCCTCCACTTT. The gene calls are TRBV27 and TRBJ1-6; D is unclear. The CDR3 has 13 amino acids. The V and J ends lost 8 bases and 5 bases respectively, with 10 bases between them. Germline V gene sequence: CDR1 MNHEY, CDR2 SMNVEV (reference sequence).

This chain joins TRBV27 and TRBJ2-7, with 9 bases aligning to TRBD2. The germline V gene has CDR1 MNHEY and CDR2 SMNVEV (reference sequence). J lost 1 base, V lost 6 bases, and 10 bases had no gene match. This CDR3 spans 16 amino acids. The CDR3, as DNA: TGTGCCAGCAGACGGTCTCTAGCGGGGATGTCCTACGAGCAGTACTTC. This sequence encodes CASRRSLAGMSYEQYF.

CDR3 in amino acids: CSAGRRNTEAFF. For the CDR3, the DNA is TGCAGCGCTGGACGGAGGAACACTGAAGCTTTCTTT. The chain has TRBV29-1 and TRBJ1-1, with D unclear. This CDR3 is 12 amino acids long. The germline V and J ends were trimmed by 7 bases and 1 base, with 10 bases remaining between them. Germline values: CDR1 SQVTM, CDR2 ANQGSEA.

The gene calls are TRBV5-6 and TRBJ2-7; 7 positions match TRBD2. The CDR3 sequence is 15 residues long. Germline values: CDR1 SGHDT, CDR2 YYEEEE. Losses at the gene ends were 5 bases for V and 2 bases for J; bases not matched to a gene: 10. CDR3 sequence reads: CASRTPREVPYEQYF. DNA for the CDR3: TGTGCCAGCAGGACGCCACGGGAGGTTCCCTACGAGCAGTACTTC.

The chain links TRBV9 to TRBJ1-6; D may be TRBD1 (6 bases). This CDR3 comprises 15 residues. The germline gives CDR1 SGDLS, CDR2 YYNGEE. Between the trimmed V and J ends, which lost 4 bases and 6 bases, there was a span of 14 bases. The CDR3 bases are TGTGCCAGCAGCCTCGGGCGGGGGCTTAATTCACCCCTCCACTTT. Translating it yields CASSLGRGLNSPLHF.

This rearrangement joins TRBV28 to TRBJ2-1; D gene uncertain. V lost 5 bases and J 7 bases, leaving 18 bases between the germline ends. Germline-derived CDR1 and CDR2 are MDHEN and SYDVKM. The CDR3 sequence is 15 residues long. The CDR3: CASSQLEIGMNEQFF. DNA of the CDR3: TGTGCCAGCAGTCAGCTAGAAATAGGAATGAATGAGCAGTTCTTC.

This clone appeared a few times. This sequence joins TRBV6-5 and TRBJ1-2; TRBD1 matches at 7 bases. The CDR3 loop spans 12 amino acids. The V segment lost 7 bases and the J segment 4 bases; nucleotides outside the gene matches: 3. The germline CDR1 and CDR2 sequences are MNHEY and SVGAGI. Here the CDR3 reads CASKGTVYGYTF. The CDR3 DNA follows: TGTGCCAGCAAGGGGACAGTCTATGGCTACACCTTC.

The chain combines TRBV28 with TRBJ2-2; possibly TRBD2 for D (6 bases). The CDR3 is 15 residues long. The V end was cut by 3 bases, the J end by 0 bases, with 8 bases between. The V gene's germline CDR1 is MDHEN and CDR2 SYDVKM. Here the CDR3 reads CASSLGTSNTGELFF. In DNA form, the CDR3 reads TGTGCCAGCAGTTTGGGGACTTCGAACACCGGGGAGCTGTTTTTT.

This clone was counted only a few times. The chain joins TRBV7-9 to TRBJ2-2; D is unresolved. Trimming left V 0 bases short and J 0 bases short, with 8 bases between. Germline-derived CDR1 and CDR2 are SEHNR and FQNEAQ (reference sequence). The CDR3 extends over 16 amino acids. The CDR3 DNA sequence: TGTGCCAGCAGCTTAGCTTCGGGTGCGAACACCGGGGAGCTGTTTTTT. It yields the protein CASSLASGANTGELFF.

The chain links TRBV6-5 to TRBJ2-3; 7 bases fit TRBD1. Germline V gene lookup returns CDR1 MNHEY and CDR2 SVGAGI. V lost 6 bases and J lost 5; bases outside the gene matches: 5. The CDR3 consists of 13 residues. CDR3 sequence (DNA): TGTGCCAGCAGAATGACAGGGAAAGATACGCAGTATTTT. Translating it yields CASRMTGKDTQYF.

This chain connects TRBV7-8 to TRBJ2-5, with 11 bases matching TRBD1. The V segment lost 3 bases and the J segment 5 bases; nucleotides outside the gene matches: 8. Germline CDR1 SGHVS, CDR2 FQNEAQ. The CDR3 loop spans 16 amino acids. The CDR3 coding sequence is TGTGCCAGCAGCTTGGTTGGACAGGGGGCGGGGGAGACCCAGTACTTC. This gives the protein CASSLVGQGAGETQYF. The full variable domain, with the rest looked up from reference TRBV7-8 and TRBJ2-5, is GAGVSQSPRYKVAKRGQDVALRCDPISGHVSLFWYQQALGQGPEFLTYFQNEAQLDKSGLPSDRFFAERPEGSVSTLKIQRTQQEDSAVYLCASSLVGQGAGETQYFGPGTRLLVL.

This clone appeared a few times. The chain is built from TRBV7-2 and TRBJ1-1; D gene ambiguous. This CDR3 is built from 15 residues. Germline CDR1 and CDR2: SGHTA and FQGNSA. V was clipped by 1 base and J by 11 bases, with 20 bases between them. CDR3 sequence reads: CASSLDNQRSGTAFF. The CDR3 DNA sequence: TGTGCCAGCAGCTTAGATAACCAGCGATCAGGTACGGCTTTCTTT.

This clone was picked up one time. This chain links TRBV30 with TRBJ1-5; D remains ambiguous. Germline V gene sequence: CDR1 GTSNPN, CDR2 SVGIG (reference sequence). The CDR3 sequence is 15 residues long. The V end lost 2 bases, the J end lost 2 bases, and 13 bases lay between the germline ends. The CDR3 nucleotides read TGTGCCTGGAGTCCCGGGTTCGTGGGCAATCAGCCCCAGCATTTT. It yields the protein CAWSPGFVGNQPQHF.

This chain joins TRBV28 and TRBJ2-3; D is perhaps TRBD1 (6 bases). CDR1 MDHEN and CDR2 SYDVKM come from the germline V gene. V gave up 5 bases and J gave up 2 bases, with 14 bases separating them. This CDR3 is 15 amino acids long. CDR3 sequence (DNA): TGTGCCAGCAGTCTCACAGGGAGCTCCACAGATACGCAGTATTTT. Translating it yields CASSLTGSSTDTQYF.

This chain uses TRBV19 with TRBJ2-3; 7 bases agree with TRBD1. The trim removed 5 bases at V and 3 bases at J, leaving 5 bases unmatched. Germline V gene sequence: CDR1 LNHDA, CDR2 SQIVND (reference sequence). This CDR3 is 14 amino acids long. The CDR3 protein is CASSPTGVTDTQYF. CDR3 in DNA: TGTGCCAGTAGTCCAACAGGGGTGACAGATACGCAGTATTTT.

V gene TRBV9 combines with J gene TRBJ1-3; D perhaps matches TRBD1 (5 bases). The CDR3 spans 16 residues. Germline CDR1 is SGDLS and CDR2 is YYNGEE. Deletions cut 4 bases from V and 9 bases from J, with 23 bases between. The CDR3 DNA is TGTGCCAGCAGCTCCCGACAGAGCCCCTCCTTAGGCACCATATATTTT. Translating gives CASSSRQSPSLGTIYF.

This clone was seen once. V and J are TRBV28 and TRBJ1-5; TRBD1 might be the D (6 bases). The CDR3 has 15 residues. Germline assignment: CDR1 MDHEN and CDR2 SYDVKM. V was cut by 5 bases and J by 0 bases, with 11 bases left in between. The DNA of the CDR3 is TGTGCCAGCAGTAGGGACACACTTAGCAATCAGCCCCAGCATTTT. Translated: CASSRDTLSNQPQHF.

The chain uses TRBV9 and TRBJ2-6; D is unclear. Trimming took off 6 bases at V and 4 bases at J, with 14 bases between the two ends. This CDR3 contains 15 residues. Per germline, CDR1 SGDLS and CDR2 YYNGEE. The DNA of the CDR3 is TGTGCCAGCACTACCGGATCTCTGGGGGCCAACGTCCTGACTTTC. Its protein product is CASTTGSLGANVLTF.

V usage is TRBV5-1 and J usage is TRBJ2-5; the match to TRBD1 covers 9 bases. Trimming at V came to 3 bases and at J to 5 bases, leaving 8 bases not matched to a gene. The CDR3 covers 15 residues. Germline V gene sequence: CDR1 SGHRS, CDR2 YFSETQ. CDR3 amino acids: CASSSWGQGGETQYF. As DNA, the CDR3 is TGCGCCAGCAGCTCTTGGGGACAGGGCGGGGAGACCCAGTACTTC. Drawing the rest from reference TRBV5-1 and TRBJ2-5, the complete variable domain is KAGVTQTPRYLIKTRGQQVTLSCSPISGHRSVSWYQQTPGQGLQFLFEYFSETQRNKGNFPGRFSGRQFSNSRSEMNVSTLELGDSALYLCASSSWGQGGETQYFGPGTRLLVL.

The sample holds one count of this clone. The chain links TRBV6-5 to TRBJ2-7, with a weak D call TRBD1 (5 bases). Germline CDR1 is MNHEY and CDR2 is SVGAGI. Between the trimmed V and J ends, which lost 0 bases and 0 bases, there was a span of 9 bases. The CDR3 length is 15 residues. CDR3 DNA sequence: TGTGCCAGCAGTTACTCGGGGCAGGGCTCCTACGAGCAGTACTTC. This encodes CASSYSGQGSYEQYF.

V and J are TRBV6-5 and TRBJ2-5; D could derive from TRBD1 or TRBD2 (6 bases each). V gave up 5 bases and J gave up 2 bases, with 12 bases separating them. The CDR3 covers 14 residues. Germline V CDR1 and CDR2: MNHEY, SVGAGI. CDR3 amino acids: CASSLGGGQETQYF. CDR3 bases: TGTGCCAGCAGTCTCGGGGGCGGTCAAGAGACCCAGTACTTC.

This sequence joins TRBV30 and TRBJ2-3, with D unclear. CDR1 and CDR2 from the germline V gene are GTSNPN and SVGIG (reference sequence). The CDR3 contains 12 residues. Deletions cut 0 bases from V and 5 bases from J, with 6 bases between. CDR3 coding DNA: TGTGCCTGGAGTGTAGGCGAAGATACGCAGTATTTT. It codes for CAWSVGEDTQYF.